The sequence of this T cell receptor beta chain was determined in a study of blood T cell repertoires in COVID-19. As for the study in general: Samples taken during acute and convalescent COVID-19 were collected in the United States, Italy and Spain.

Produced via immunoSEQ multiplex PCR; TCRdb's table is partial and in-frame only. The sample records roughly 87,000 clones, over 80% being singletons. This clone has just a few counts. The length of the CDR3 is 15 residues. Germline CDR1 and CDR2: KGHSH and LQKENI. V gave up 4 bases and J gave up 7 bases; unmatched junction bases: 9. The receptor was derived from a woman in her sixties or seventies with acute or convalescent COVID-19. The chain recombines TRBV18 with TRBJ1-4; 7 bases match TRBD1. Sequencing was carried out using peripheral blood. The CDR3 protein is CASSRNRGFGEKLFF. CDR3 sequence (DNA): TGTGCCAGCTCACGGAACAGGGGTTTCGGTGAAAAACTGTTTTTT.